Shown below are 9 T cell receptor beta chains from a single sample sequenced in a study of blood T cell repertoires in COVID-19. TCRdb keeps only in-frame clones here, not all; method: immunoSEQ multiplex PCR. The repertoire holds about 130,000 clones, with 80% to 85% as singletons. Input material: peripheral blood. These receptors originate from a woman aged 55-70 years with active or convalescent COVID-19.

The rearrangement uses TRBV5-1 and TRBJ2-2; 10 bases match TRBD1. V lost 4 bases to trimming and J lost 4 bases; unmatched junction nucleotides: 4. The CDR3 has 15 residues. CDR1 SGHRS and CDR2 YFSETQ come from the germline V gene. CDR3 region: CASSTRQGATGELFF. In DNA form, the CDR3 reads TGCGCCAGCAGCACCAGACAGGGGGCCACCGGGGAGCTGTTTTTT.

The chain links TRBV29-1 to TRBJ1-4; tentative D call: TRBD1 (5 bases). Between the trimmed V and J ends, which lost 4 bases and 8 bases, there was a span of 17 bases. The CDR3 covers 14 residues. CDR1 is SQVTM, CDR2 ANQGSEA, per germline. Here the CDR3 DNA reads TGCAGCGTTGGGACCTCTGGGGCAGAGGAAAAACTGTTTTTT. This sequence encodes CSVGTSGAEEKLFF.

In regard to this clone: Other DNA sequences in the sample encode the same CDR3. This chain links TRBV4-3 with TRBJ1-5; D is ambiguous. Germline values: CDR1 LGHNA, CDR2 YSLEER. This CDR3 contains 14 residues. Trimming pared 0 bases from V and 2 bases from J, leaving 5 bases between. CDR3 coding DNA: TGCGCCAGCAGCCAAGACCGGGGCAATCAGCCCCAGCATTTT. Its translation: CASSQDRGNQPQHF.

This clone was seen a few times. The rearrangement uses TRBV28 and TRBJ2-2; 11 bases map to TRBD2. Germline values: CDR1 MDHEN, CDR2 SYDVKM. The CDR3 has 17 residues. Trimming at V came to 2 bases and at J to 4 bases, leaving 6 bases not matched to a gene. The CDR3, as DNA: TGTGCCAGCAGTTTACTAGCGGGAGGTAGGAGCACCGGGGAGCTGTTTTTT. It yields the protein CASSLLAGGRSTGELFF.

V is TRBV6-1 and J is TRBJ1-5; TRBD1 matches at 7 bases. The CDR3 has 16 residues. The V segment lost 4 bases and the J segment 2 bases; nucleotides outside the gene matches: 8. Germline V gene sequence: CDR1 MNHNS, CDR2 SASEGT. CDR3 loop: CASSAVTGAGNQPQHF. Here the CDR3 DNA reads TGTGCCAGCAGTGCCGTAACAGGGGCGGGCAATCAGCCCCAGCATTTT.

This chain joins TRBV5-1 and TRBJ1-1; D call uncertain. Trimming took off 3 bases at V and 1 base at J, with 13 bases between the two ends. Germline values: CDR1 SGHRS, CDR2 YFSETQ. The CDR3 consists of 15 residues. As DNA, the CDR3 is TGCGCCAGCAGCTCTGTCGGAGGAGGGAACACTGAAGCTTTCTTT. Translation gives CASSSVGGGNTEAFF.

This chain links TRBV2 with TRBJ2-4; D gene unclear. The CDR3 loop spans 14 amino acids. V dropped 2 bases and J dropped 7 bases, with 12 bases sitting between them. Germline V lookup: CDR1 SNHLY, CDR2 FYNNEI. CDR3 in amino acids: CASSERLVVNIQYF. The CDR3 DNA sequence: TGTGCCAGCAGTGAACGGCTAGTTGTCAACATTCAGTACTTC.

This CDR3 is CASKKETGLEKLFF. The CDR3 DNA reads as TGTGCCAGCAAGAAAGAGACAGGGCTTGAAAAACTGTTTTTT. This chain uses TRBV2 with TRBJ1-4; 7 nucleotides align to TRBD1. Germline V gives CDR1 SNHLY, CDR2 FYNNEI. CDR3 length: 14 residues. V dropped 7 bases and J dropped 7; count of bases not matched to a gene: 9.

The rearrangement joins TRBV3-1 (or the pseudogene TRBV3-2) to TRBJ2-3; D gene ambiguous. This CDR3 spans 16 amino acids. Germline V lookup: CDR1 LGHDT, CDR2 YNNKEL (reference sequence). V was clipped by 0 bases and J by 3 bases, with 13 bases between them. The CDR3 coding sequence is TGTGCCAGCAGCCAAGATTCTGGAGAGTCGACAGATACGCAGTATTTT. Translated, it gives CASSQDSGESTDTQYF.